This TCR beta chain appears in the sequencing data of a study of identical twins. Study observations and caveats: Zero-insertion results could be subject to partial confounding by invariant MAIT and iNKT cells. For cord blood, abundant beta clonotypes had fewer insertions, unlike memory repertoires, which showed none.

Only a few counts were recorded for this clonotype. No antigen is known for it. This CDR3 is built from 14 residues. V lost 1 base to trimming and J lost 2 bases, with 9 bases between them. Looked up from germline, CDR1 is SGDLS and CDR2 is YYNGEE. Template switching, a step in the protocol, added a universal primer site, and cDNA carried unique molecular identifiers. Each CDR3 protein is one row after TCRdb ran MiXCR on the 5' RACE reads. The sample carries 1.5 million to 2 million distinct CDR3 sequences, about 31% recorded once. This chain joins TRBV9 and TRBJ1-1; D remains unclear. The receptor comes from a newborn girl in good health. Sequenced sample: cord blood. DNA of the CDR3: TGTGCCAGCAGCGTAAACAAGGTAAACACTGAAGCTTTCTTT. Its translation is CASSVNKVNTEAFF.